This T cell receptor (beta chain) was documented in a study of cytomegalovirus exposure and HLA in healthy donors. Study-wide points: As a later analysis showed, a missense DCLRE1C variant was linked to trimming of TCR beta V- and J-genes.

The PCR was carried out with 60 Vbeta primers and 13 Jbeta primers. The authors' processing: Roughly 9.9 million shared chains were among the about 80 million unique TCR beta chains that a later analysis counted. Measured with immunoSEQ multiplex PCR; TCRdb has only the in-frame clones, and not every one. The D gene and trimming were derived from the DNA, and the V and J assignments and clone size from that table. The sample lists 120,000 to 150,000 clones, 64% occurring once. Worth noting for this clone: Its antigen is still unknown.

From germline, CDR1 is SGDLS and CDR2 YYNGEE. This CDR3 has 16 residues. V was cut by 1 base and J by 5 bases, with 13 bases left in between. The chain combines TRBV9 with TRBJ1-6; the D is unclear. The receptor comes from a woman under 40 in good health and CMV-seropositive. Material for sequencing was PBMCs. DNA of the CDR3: TGTGCCAGCAGCGTACAGGCCACCCCCGATAATTCACCCCTCCACTTT. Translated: CASSVQATPDNSPLHF.